This passage covers 13 T cell receptor beta chains from one sample sequenced in a study of CD8 T cells in Susac syndrome. With random hexamers, reverse transcription was performed on roughly 0.5 to 1 ug of RNA. TCRdb fed the immunoSEQ multiplex PCR reads into MiXCR, producing one record per CDR3 protein. The table has 85,000 to 120,000 distinct CDR3 sequences, approximately 94% seen once. The sample taken for sequencing was CD8+ T cells from PBMCs. The receptors derive from a human donor with Susac syndrome.

The chain carries TRBV20-1 and TRBJ2-7; no clear D. The CDR3 totals 14 residues. Germline V gene sequence: CDR1 DFQATT, CDR2 SNEGSKA (reference sequence). V dropped 0 bases and J dropped 5 bases, with 14 bases sitting between them. This CDR3 is CSARDPVRIHEQYF. CDR3 DNA: TGCAGTGCTAGAGATCCAGTCAGGATCCACGAGCAGTACTTC.

This chain uses TRBV5-4 with TRBJ1-2, with 9 positions matching TRBD1. The CDR3 contains 15 residues. Germline CDR1 is SGHNT and CDR2 is YYREEE (reference sequence). V shed 4 bases and J 3 bases; nucleotides not matched to a gene: 7. The CDR3 nucleotides read TGTGCCAGCAGCCCCCGGGACAGGGTGGACTATGGCTACACCTTC. The encoded protein is CASSPRDRVDYGYTF.

The V call is TRBV5-6, the J call TRBJ2-5; TRBD2 might be the D (6 bases). This CDR3 comprises 16 residues. Germline loops: CDR1 SGHDT, CDR2 YYEEEE. V dropped 0 bases and J dropped 5 bases, with 17 bases sitting between them. The CDR3 spells CASSLGPGAGGETQYF. In nucleotides, the CDR3 is TGTGCCAGCAGCTTGGGTCCCGGAGCTGGGGGGGAGACCCAGTACTTC.

V is TRBV3-1 and J is TRBJ2-1, with D perhaps TRBD1 or TRBD2 (5 bases each). V was clipped by 4 bases and J by 8 bases, with 21 bases between them. There are 16 residues in the CDR3. Germline V gene lookup returns CDR1 LGHDT and CDR2 YNNKEL (reference sequence). CDR3 coding DNA: TGTGCCAGCAGCCCTGCAGAGGGGATAATGGGGTATGAGCAGTTCTTC. Translation gives CASSPAEGIMGYEQFF.

The chain recombines TRBV20-1 with TRBJ2-5; TRBD1 matches at 7 bases. CDR1 and CDR2 from the germline V gene are DFQATT and SNEGSKA (reference sequence). V trimming: 0 bases; J trimming: 5 bases; junction bases outside the gene matches: 9. This CDR3 spans 15 amino acids. The CDR3 sequence is CSARDTRQGGETQYF. The CDR3, as DNA: TGCAGTGCTAGAGATACGCGACAGGGTGGGGAGACCCAGTACTTC.

V usage is TRBV25-1 and J usage is TRBJ1-5; a possible D gene is TRBD1 (5 bases). Trimming removed 4 bases from V and 2 bases from J, with 6 bases in between. The CDR3 totals 13 residues. Germline V CDR1 and CDR2: MGHDK, SYGVNS. In DNA form, the CDR3 reads TGTGCCAGCAGTGGGGACCGCAATCAGCCCCAGCATTTT. This translates into CASSGDRNQPQHF.

V and J are TRBV4-1 and TRBJ1-1; D is unresolved. Germline lookup yields CDR1 MGHRA and CDR2 YSYEKL. The V gene lost 3 bases and the J gene lost 3 bases, with 2 bases spanning the gap. CDR3 length: 11 amino acids. The CDR3 DNA reads TGCGCCAGCAGCCACCACACTGAAGCTTTCTTT. Translated, it gives CASSHHTEAFF.

In nucleotides, the CDR3 is TGTGCCAGCAGTTCTAGCGGGGGCCGAGGGAACTACCAAGAGACCCAGTACTTC. This encodes CASSSSGGRGNYQETQYF. The chain combines TRBV12-3 or TRBV12-4 with TRBJ2-5; 10 bases line up with TRBD2. V was clipped by 4 bases and J by 0 bases; unmatched bases: 11. The CDR3 sequence is 18 residues long.

The genes are TRBV4-3 and TRBJ1-2, with a weak D call TRBD1 (6 bases). The CDR3 has 14 residues. Trimming removed 3 bases at V and 7 bases at J, with 15 bases between. Germline CDR1 reads LGHNA; CDR2 reads YSLEER. The CDR3 sequence is CASSQAQGNGGYTF. In DNA, the CDR3 is TGCGCCAGCAGCCAGGCCCAGGGGAACGGTGGCTACACCTTC.

V gene TRBV6-5 combines with J gene TRBJ1-2; D is possibly TRBD1 (5 bases). Trimming removed 6 bases from V and 2 bases from J, with 10 bases in between. CDR3 length: 13 residues. The germline V gene encodes CDR1 MNHEY and CDR2 SVGAGI. The CDR3 DNA reads as TGTGCCAGCAGCCAGGGTGTAAACTATGGCTACACCTTC. This encodes CASSQGVNYGYTF.

The chain has TRBV9 and TRBJ2-2, with 7 bases lining up with TRBD2. CDR3 length: 15 amino acids. Trimming took 2 bases from V and 4 from J; bases not matched to a gene: 5. Germline CDR1 reads SGDLS; CDR2 reads YYNGEE. The CDR3 coding sequence is TGTGCCAGCAGCGTCGCGGGGGAGGGCACCGGGGAGCTGTTTTTT. Amino acid sequence: CASSVAGEGTGELFF.

The chain couples TRBV23-1 to TRBJ1-5, with a weak D call TRBD1 (6 bases). TRBV23-1 is marked as an open reading frame, function uncertain. There are 14 residues in the CDR3. V was shortened by 4 bases and J by 4 bases, with 11 bases between the two germline ends. CDR3 protein: CASSRRQDNQPQHF. The CDR3 nucleotides are TGCGCCAGCAGTCGACGACAGGATAATCAGCCCCAGCATTTT.

This chain connects TRBV19 to TRBJ1-2; no clear D. This CDR3 has 14 residues. CDR1 is LNHDA and CDR2 is SQIVND in the germline V gene (reference sequence). V was clipped by 4 bases and J by 6 bases, with 15 bases between them. The CDR3 bases are TGTGCCAGTAGTACGGTCACGGGAGGTCATGGCTACACCTTC. This encodes CASSTVTGGHGYTF. Using reference TRBV19 and TRBJ1-2 for the parts outside the CDR3, the full variable domain is DGGITQSPKYLFRKEGQNVTLSCEQNLNHDAMYWYRQDPGQGLRLIYYSQIVNDFQKGDIAEGYSVSREKKESFPLTVTSAQKNPTAFYLCASSTVTGGHGYTFGSGTRLTVV.